The 17 T cell receptor beta chains reported below all come from one sample, sequenced in a study of blood T cell repertoires in COVID-19 (dated by TCRdb to the early 2020s). Library prep was done by the immunoSEQ multiplex PCR assay. Held by TCRdb, this immuneACCESS table contains in-frame sequences only and omits some clones. Under half of the omission traces to an unresolved V gene where checked; the cause of the rest is unknown. Recorded for this sample are some 110,000 clones; over 65% of them occurred a single time. Together, the top ten hold 3.5% to 5.5% of the sample. The sample consisted of peripheral blood. The receptors shown here come from a woman in her 70s with acute or convalescent COVID-19.

The chain is built from TRBV5-4 and TRBJ2-5; a weak D match, TRBD2 (5 bases). The V end was cut by 4 bases, the J end by 5 bases, with 12 bases between. From germline, CDR1 is SGHNT and CDR2 YYREEE (reference sequence). This CDR3 contains 13 residues. The CDR3 DNA sequence: TGTGCCAGCAGCACTGAGGGTGGGGAGACCCAGTACTTC. Its translation is CASSTEGGETQYF.

The V and J genes are TRBV11-3 and TRBJ1-1, with D perhaps matching TRBD1 (5 bases). Germline values: CDR1 SGHNT, CDR2 YENEEA. The CDR3 sequence is 13 residues long. Deletions cut 5 bases from V and 4 bases from J, with 11 bases between. The CDR3: CASSPGIGTEAFF. In DNA, the CDR3 is TGTGCCAGCAGCCCAGGGATAGGCACTGAAGCTTTCTTT.

The rearrangement uses TRBV2 and TRBJ2-2; maybe TRBD2 (5 bases). Germline V gene data show CDR1 as SNHLY and CDR2 as FYNNEI. The CDR3 has 14 amino acids. Trimming shortened V by 6 bases and J by 7 bases, and 15 bases separated the two germline ends. This chain's CDR3 is CASRKDFTDGELFF. CDR3 DNA sequence: TGTGCCAGCAGGAAGGACTTTACCGACGGGGAGCTGTTTTTT.

This clone was counted a few times. The V call is TRBV30, the J call TRBJ1-6, with 7 bases fitting TRBD1. This CDR3 spans 13 amino acids. Trimming took 4 bases from V and 7 from J; bases not matched to a gene: 4. The germline V gene has CDR1 GTSNPN and CDR2 SVGIG (reference sequence). CDR3 sequence reads: CAWKGQINSPLHF. CDR3 in DNA: TGTGCCTGGAAGGGACAGATCAATTCACCCCTCCACTTT.

The genes are TRBV6-1 and TRBJ1-2, with D unresolved. Trimming stripped 0 bases from V and 4 bases from J, with 12 bases between. In germline, CDR1 is MNHNS, CDR2 SASEGT. CDR3 size: 15 residues. The CDR3 DNA sequence: TGTGCCAGCAGTGAAGCCGGCAGAGGCTTCTATGGCTACACCTTC. Translating gives CASSEAGRGFYGYTF.

This chain uses TRBV19 with TRBJ2-4, with 7 positions matching TRBD1. V was pared by 7 bases and J by 6 bases, with 6 bases of the junction left unmatched. This CDR3 is built from 13 residues. Germline V lookup: CDR1 LNHDA, CDR2 SQIVND (reference sequence). CDR3 sequence: CASTLTGSNIQYF. As DNA, the CDR3 is TGTGCCAGTACCTTGACAGGGTCAAACATTCAGTACTTC.

This clone was observed a few times. This chain uses TRBV27 with TRBJ2-1; 10 bases align to TRBD2. J gave up 3 bases and V 0 bases, and 8 bases lay outside the gene matches. Germline CDR1 and CDR2: MNHEY and SMNVEV (reference sequence). This CDR3 contains 18 residues. The CDR3 protein is CASSLSVKRGGFYNEQFF. DNA of the CDR3: TGTGCCAGCAGTTTATCGGTTAAGCGGGGGGGCTTCTACAATGAGCAGTTCTTC.

J is TRBJ2-3 and V is TRBV19, with TRBD2 matching 10 bases. CDR3 length equals 15 residues. Trimming cost V 5 bases and J 4 bases; bases outside gene matches: 6. Germline loops: CDR1 LNHDA, CDR2 SQIVND (reference sequence). CDR3: CASSFPSGGSDTQYF. The CDR3 nucleotides are TGTGCCAGTAGTTTCCCTAGCGGGGGTTCAGATACGCAGTATTTT. Filled out from reference TRBV19 and TRBJ2-3, the complete variable domain reads DGGITQSPKYLFRKEGQNVTLSCEQNLNHDAMYWYRQDPGQGLRLIYYSQIVNDFQKGDIAEGYSVSREKKESFPLTVTSAQKNPTAFYLCASSFPSGGSDTQYFGPGTRLTVL.

This clone was seen more than once but under ten times. The chain combines TRBV7-2 with TRBJ1-4; 9 positions match TRBD1. V trimming: 5 bases; J trimming: 7 bases; junction bases outside the gene matches: 2. In germline, CDR1 is SGHTA, CDR2 FQGNSA. This CDR3 contains 13 residues. Here the CDR3 reads CASSDRGGEKLFF. DNA for the CDR3: TGTGCCAGCAGCGACAGGGGGGGTGAAAAACTGTTTTTT.

A few counts support this clone. This chain uses TRBV7-9 with TRBJ2-7; no clear D gene. There are 13 residues in the CDR3. Germline V gene sequence: CDR1 SEHNR, CDR2 FQNEAQ (reference sequence). V lost 4 bases, J lost 7 bases, and 14 bases lay in between. Written as DNA, the CDR3 is TGTGCCAGCAGCTCAGTAACCTCCTGGGAGCAGTACTTC. This translates into CASSSVTSWEQYF.

This chain connects TRBV19 to TRBJ1-2, with D maybe TRBD1 (6 bases). Trimming removed 4 bases at V and 4 bases at J, with 25 bases between. Germline CDR1 LNHDA, CDR2 SQIVND (reference sequence). CDR3 length equals 18 residues. The CDR3 is CASSNRRLAGVVSYGYTF. CDR3 DNA: TGTGCCAGTAGTAACAGACGTCTTGCAGGGGTGGTTTCCTATGGCTACACCTTC.

The V call is TRBV2, the J call TRBJ2-1; D perhaps matches TRBD2 (7 bases). CDR1 and CDR2 from the germline V gene are SNHLY and FYNNEI. The CDR3 spans 13 residues. Trimming left V 6 bases short and J 6 bases short, with 12 bases between. This CDR3 reads CASRTSRGNEQFF. The CDR3 DNA reads as TGTGCCAGCAGGACTAGCAGGGGCAATGAGCAGTTCTTC.

The chain carries TRBV5-1 and TRBJ2-5, with TRBD2 matching 9 bases. Germline CDR1 is SGHRS and CDR2 is YFSETQ. This CDR3 contains 15 residues. V lost 5 bases, J lost 0 bases, and 5 bases stayed unmatched. CDR3 region: CASRFAGGDQETQYF. As DNA, the CDR3 is TGCGCCAGCAGGTTTGCGGGGGGGGACCAAGAGACCCAGTACTTC.

This clone was observed once. DNA of the CDR3: TGTGCCATCAGTTGGACAGCAGCCACTGAAGCTTTCTTT. This translates into CAISWTAATEAFF. The J gene is TRBJ1-1, the V gene TRBV10-3; weak D call: TRBD1 (6 bases). The CDR3 length is 13 residues. The V end lost 5 bases, the J end lost 4 bases, and 11 bases lay between the germline ends. The germline CDR1 and CDR2 sequences are ENHRY and SYGVKD.

This clone was detected a few times. CDR3 nucleotide sequence: TGTGCCTCCTCCGTTGGGGACACGTACGAGCAGTACTTC. This encodes CASSVGDTYEQYF. This chain uses TRBV3-1 (or the pseudogene TRBV3-2) with TRBJ2-7, with D possibly matching TRBD1 (6 bases). CDR3 length: 13 residues. Germline lookup yields CDR1 LGHDT and CDR2 YNNKEL (reference sequence). V gave up 11 bases and J gave up 4 bases, with 18 bases separating them.

The V and J genes are TRBV3-1 (or the pseudogene TRBV3-2) and TRBJ1-5; D possibly corresponds to TRBD1 (6 bases). Per germline, CDR1 LGHDT and CDR2 YNNKEL (reference sequence). The CDR3 contains 14 residues. V was shortened by 4 bases and J by 7 bases, with 14 bases between the two germline ends. This chain's CDR3 is CASSPTGTRQPQHF. CDR3 sequence (DNA): TGTGCCAGCAGCCCTACAGGGACAAGACAGCCCCAGCATTTT.

The chain links TRBV27 to TRBJ1-1, with 7 bases lining up with TRBD1. Germline lookup yields CDR1 MNHEY and CDR2 SMNVEV (reference sequence). With V trimmed by 3 bases and J by 4 bases, 11 bases remained unmatched. The length of the CDR3 is 16 residues. The CDR3 region is CASSFDRQTGTTEAFF. Written as DNA, the CDR3 is TGTGCCAGCAGTTTCGATCGACAGACAGGGACCACTGAAGCTTTCTTT.